This T cell receptor (beta chain) came from a study of blood T cell repertoires in COVID-19. At the level of the study: Both acute and convalescent COVID-19 samples were obtained from the United States, Italy and Spain.

The age range of participants was 18 to 89 years, with residence in under 25 US areas. The authors' processing: It was from reference gene primer amplification that nucleated cell counts were estimated. Data came from immunoSEQ multiplex PCR; TCRdb stores just in-frame clones and leaves some out. Clone size and V and J calls were adopted from that table, with D and trimming inferred from the DNA. The sample has a few hundred thousand clones, more than 75% seen once. This CDR3 contains 12 residues. Germline CDR1 and CDR2: LNHNV and YYDKDF (reference sequence). The germline V and J ends were trimmed by 7 bases and 3 bases, with 9 bases remaining between them.

The chain is built from TRBV15 and TRBJ1-1, with a weak D call TRBD1 (5 bases). The receptor was isolated from a woman in her forties with acute COVID-19. The sequenced sample consisted of PBMCs or T cells enriched from blood (not recorded which). CDR3 nucleotide sequence: TGTGCCACCATCGGGGGGGACACTGAAGCTTTCTTT. Residues: CATIGGDTEAFF.